Below, one TCR beta chain is given with its context. The antigen is unknown. This record comes from a study of ipilimumab plus nivolumab after autologous stem cell transplantation. The wider study: The myeloma cohort included high-risk transplant-naive patients and patients relapsing within 3 years of a first autologous transplant. General study results and limits: TCR repertoire, Treg phenotype and gut microbiota reportedly support more study of this approach.

Repertoires were generated with immunoSEQ multiplex PCR, while TCRdb's copy carries only in-frame clones and drops some. Of 8,500 to 10,000 clones listed, almost 70% were seen once; the top ten hold around 21%. Ipilimumab, 1 mg/kg, started 14 to 28 days after autologous transplant. Germline V gives CDR1 MNHEY, CDR2 SMNVEV (reference sequence). V lost 6 bases and J lost 10, with 16 bases in between. This CDR3 has 12 amino acids. The receptor comes from a female donor with multiple myeloma. V usage is TRBV27 and J usage is TRBJ2-7, with D perhaps matching TRBD2 (6 bases). The starting material was PBMCs, obtained in a trial of ipilimumab plus nivolumab as post-transplant consolidation. CDR3 nucleotide sequence: TGTGCCAGCAGCATTCCCGCGGGACCCCAGTACTTC. Protein sequence: CASSIPAGPQYF.